This T cell receptor beta chain derives from a study of blood T cells in healthy people across ages (dated by TCRdb to between 2014 and 2017). For the study in its entirety: In model experiments, template switching captured roughly one uniquely barcoded TCR beta cDNA molecule for every two T cells. Using deep sequencing normalized with unique cDNA molecular identifiers, the study measured how TCR beta repertoire diversity changes with age. Donors were grouped into four age groups: young (average 16 years), middle-aged (around 39), aged (around 60) and long-lived (about 89). To avoid experimental bias, donors of different ages were spread randomly across the sequencing lanes. Two additional independent replicas of 1 million unique cDNA reads from the same blood draw were analyzed for two donors (one aged 18 to 29 and one aged 80 or older). Paper-wide results and their limitations: The long-lived group showed more naive CD4+ T cells, fewer expanded clones and increased TCR diversity than the aged group, suggesting age selection. There was a strong correlation between observed TCR beta diversity and the percentage of naive T cells measured by flow cytometry. Because profiling used bulk unsorted PBMCs, naive and antigen-experienced compartments could not be compared conclusively. Total diversity estimates from one million sequenced T cells were considered lower bounds and underestimates. The CMV infection status of donors was not known, potentially confounding age-related changes in expanded clonotypes. As age increased, observed TCR beta diversity per million T cells dropped in a roughly linear way, and a significant reduction was already evident by age about 40.

Systemically healthy Caucasian individuals from Russia, around 38 in total and aged about 6 to 100 years, were included as donors. Ten milliliters of peripheral blood were drawn from each donor into EDTA-treated Vacutainer tubes. Ficoll-Paque density-gradient centrifugation was used to isolate PBMCs, with at least 7 million per sample. Total RNA was extracted from PBMCs with Trizol reagent, with at least 5 micrograms obtained per sample. The percentages of naive CD45RAhigh/CD27high T cells were determined by flow cytometry on a PBMC aliquot from every donor. The CDR1 and CDR2 encoded by the germline V gene are LGHNA and YSLEER. The CDR3 covers 16 residues, taking in both the cysteine and the phenylalanine. Kept here is only the CDR3 DNA, which spans 48 bases and is read in frame from base 1. Library method: 5' RACE. The sequencer listed for this sample is Illumina HiSeq 2500. A second PCR of roughly 6 to 12 cycles was run with a J-beta primer mix and a sample-barcoded 5' primer. A template-switch 5' adaptor carrying 12 random nucleotides introduced a unique molecular identifier onto each TCR beta cDNA molecule. Each sample yielded at least 2.5 million CDR3-containing paired-end reads. The Mint cDNA synthesis kit, primed by a TRBC-specific oligonucleotide, was used to synthesize first-strand cDNA from all RNA. Following uracil-DNA glycosylase treatment, all cDNA underwent a first 18-cycle PCR with the universal primers M1SS and BC2_uni_R. On the study's bioinformatics: Each sample was normalized by randomly selecting 1 million high-quality reads, each carrying a distinct molecular identifier. Reads sharing molecular identifiers were discarded rather than binned into consensus sequences. CDR3 identification, clonotype clustering and error correction used MiTCR with a Q25 quality threshold and the strictest error-elimination algorithm. A nonparametric unseen species model using Euler transformation provided a lower-bound estimate of total TCR beta diversity. TCRdb reanalyzed the raw reads on its own, using fastp at Q25 for trimming and MiXCR for clone calling, and kept in-frame beta chains. CDR3 protein sequences are deduplicated, and each keeps its most common genes and DNA. TCRdb, not the original authors, processed these V and J calls. This sample gives some 700,000 distinct CDR3 sequences in total; 22% of them show up just once. The ten largest clones take up around a fifth of the sample.

A remark on this clonotype: No cognate antigen has been identified for it. No much larger clone is present one base from it, and per-base qualities are unavailable.

The source of this sequence is a man aged 65-85 years in good health. Sequenced sample: blood. The V and J segments used are TRBV4-3 and TRBJ2-5, with TRBD2 identical over 10 junction bases. The closer fit of TRBJ2-1 to the DNA end suggests the J call may be wrong. In nucleotide form, the sequence is TGCGCCAGCAGCCAAGATTGGGCTAGCGGGAGTTGGGAGCAGTTCTTC. Translation gives CASSQDWASGSWEQFF.